These 9 T cell receptor delta chains were all obtained from the same sample, sequenced in a study of gamma-delta chains in newborns, infants, children. TCRdb ran CATT on the reads. The table includes roughly 1,500 delta-chain clones, roughly 8% detected once. The sample taken for sequencing was blood. The source is a child who was a newborn, infant or young child, either healthy, febrile or measles-vaccinated (not recorded which).

This clone showed up just a few times. A single base is all that separates this from a far larger clone, so a read error is likely. The CDR3 sequence: CACDILTLGDTSSWDTRQMFF. The CDR3 DNA reads TGTGCCTGTGACATCCTTACTCTGGGGGACACCAGCTCCTGGGACACCCGACAGATGTTTTTC. The genes are TRDV2 and TRDJ3; 8 nucleotides align to TRDD3. CDR1 and CDR2 (germline): GEAIGNYY, EKD. This CDR3 region has 21 residues. The V and J ends lost 2 bases and 0 bases, in that order; junction bases with no gene match: 14.

Notes on this clone: Given a much more abundant clone one base away, this may be a read error. V is TRDV2 and J is TRDJ3; D might be TRDD3 (6 bases). CDR3 length equals 19 residues. Per the germline V gene, CDR1 is GEAIGNYY and CDR2 is EKD. Here the CDR3 reads CASDTKRTGSSWDTRQMFF. DNA for the CDR3: TGTGCCAGTGACACCAAGCGTACTGGGTCCTCCTGGGACACCCGACAGATGTTTTTC.

Turning to this clone: The translation of this DNA and the TCRdb protein of a much larger clone differ at residue 7, probably owing to a read error; the protein shown here is translated from the DNA. The chain joins TRAV29/DV5 to TRDJ3; tentatively, D is TRDD3 (6 bases). The CDR3 length is 19 residues. CDR1 and CDR2 (germline): NSMFDY, ISSIKDK. The germline V and J ends were trimmed by 0 bases and 2 bases, with 18 bases remaining between them. CDR3 loop: CAASAYGGGLAWDTRQMFF. For the CDR3, the DNA is TGTGCAGCAAGCGCGTATGGTGGGGGCCTTGCCTGGGACACCCGACAGATGTTTTTC.

This clone has only a few counts. The mismatch at residue 17 between this DNA's translation and the TCRdb protein of a much larger clone likely reflects a read error; the protein shown is translated from the DNA. The genes are TRDV2 and TRDJ3, with 10 bases that match TRDD3. CDR1 is GEAIGNYY, CDR2 EKD, per germline. The CDR3 contains 18 residues. The CDR3 region has the DNA TGTGCCTGTGACACGGGGGATACGCGGTCCTGGGACACCCGACAGATGATTTTC. It encodes CACDTGDTRSWDTRQMIF.

This clone was seen more than once but under ten times. This likely reflects a read error, since a far larger clone is one base away. In the same sample, other DNA sequences code for this CDR3. The chain employs TRDV2 and TRDJ3; TRDD3 matches 9 bases. Germline values: CDR1 GEAIGNYY, CDR2 EKD. The CDR3 covers 19 residues. Unmatched junction bases numbered 7, after V lost 2 bases and J lost 0 bases. The CDR3 nucleotides are TGTGCCTGTGACATACTGGGGGACTCCAGCTCCTGGGACACCCGACAGATGTTTTTC. Its translation is CACDILGDSSSWDTRQMFF.

This clone was seen a few times. A far larger clone is a single base away, which makes a read error likely. Other DNA sequences in the sample encode the same CDR3. The rearrangement uses TRDV2 and TRDJ3, with 9 bases fitting TRDD3. Germline V lookup: CDR1 GEAIGNYY, CDR2 EKD. CDR3 length equals 18 residues. The ends lost 0 bases at V and 0 bases at J; junction bases unmatched: 2. The CDR3 DNA reads TGTGCCTGTGACACCTACTGGGGGAGCTCCTGGGACACCCGACAGATGTTTTTC. Protein sequence: CACDTYWGSSWDTRQMFF.

This chain joins TRDV2 and TRDJ3; 7 bases agree with TRDD3. Germline V gene lookup returns CDR1 GEAIGNYY and CDR2 EKD. J was trimmed by 0 bases and V by 3 bases; bases with no gene match: 1. The CDR3 is made up of 16 amino acids. For the CDR3, the DNA is TGTGCCTGTGACTGGGGGAGCTCCTGGGACACCCGACAGATGTTTTTC. This codes for CACDWGSSWDTRQMFF.

This clone qualifies as medium-sized (0.01 to 0.1%). This rearrangement joins TRDV3 to TRDJ1; 8 bases align to TRDD3. V lost 2 bases, J lost 0 bases, and 5 bases stayed unmatched. This CDR3 has 14 amino acids. Germline values: CDR1 TVYSNPD, CDR2 GDNSRS (reference sequence). The CDR3 DNA follows: TGTGCCTTTTCCTGGGGGAGCTACACCGATAAACTCATCTTT. The encoded protein is CAFSWGSYTDKLIF. Full variable domain (remainder filled in from reference TRDV3 and TRDJ1): CDKVTQSSPDQTVASGSEVVLLCTYDTVYSNPDLFWYRIRPDYSFQFVFYGDNSRSEGADFTQGRFSVKHILTQKAFHLVISPVRTEDSATYYCAFSWGSYTDKLIFGKGTRVTVEP.

This clone showed up just a few times. TCRdb's entry gives the protein of a much larger clone, which mismatches this DNA's translation at residue 6, likely from a read error; the protein reported here is translated from the DNA. The chain couples TRDV2 to TRDJ1; 10 nucleotides match TRDD3. V shed 0 bases, J shed 3 bases, and the junction held 12 bases outside the gene matches. The CDR3 contains 18 residues. Germline V lookup: CDR1 GEAIGNYY, CDR2 EKD. The CDR3 is CACDTGGILGDVADKLIF. The CDR3 coding sequence is TGTGCCTGTGACACCGGGGGGATACTGGGGGATGTAGCCGATAAACTCATCTTT.